Following are 6 T cell receptor beta chains from one sample sequenced in a study of cytomegalovirus exposure and HLA in healthy donors. The PCR made use of 60 Vbeta and 13 Jbeta primers. Clones were sequenced by immunoSEQ multiplex PCR, and TCRdb holds only the in-frame ones, with some missing. Of roughly 180,000 clones listed, 80% are singletons. The sequenced sample consisted of PBMCs. The receptors shown here come from a man aged 25 to 40 in good health and CMV-seropositive.

The gene calls are TRBV7-6 and TRBJ2-7; D uncertain. The CDR3 totals 15 residues. CDR1 is SGHVS and CDR2 is FNYEAQ in the germline V gene. Trimming removed 0 bases from V and 5 bases from J, with 14 bases in between. DNA for the CDR3: TGTGCCAGCAGCTTAGCGAGAGGTCTCATCGACGAGCAGTACTTC. This codes for CASSLARGLIDEQYF.

The chain joins TRBV30 to TRBJ2-2; D may be TRBD2 (5 bases). The germline V gene has CDR1 GTSNPN and CDR2 SVGIG (reference sequence). The CDR3 loop spans 14 amino acids. The V end was cut by 2 bases, the J end by 6 bases, with 13 bases between. The CDR3 loop is CAWSSGRRAGELFF. CDR3 in DNA: TGTGCCTGGAGTAGTGGGAGAAGAGCCGGGGAGCTGTTTTTT.

This rearrangement joins TRBV14 to TRBJ2-5, with D perhaps matching TRBD2 (5 bases). The CDR3 has 16 amino acids. The germline V gene has CDR1 SGHDN and CDR2 FVKESK. Trimming pared 1 base from V and 7 bases from J, leaving 19 bases between. The CDR3 region has the DNA TGTGCCAGCAGCCAAGGACTACCCCGGTGGCCGGGGACCCAGTACTTC. It encodes CASSQGLPRWPGTQYF.

The rearrangement uses TRBV6-5 and TRBJ2-1; D is uncertain. The CDR3 spans 14 residues. Trimming left V 6 bases short and J 6 bases short, with 15 bases between. CDR1 and CDR2 from the germline V gene are MNHEY and SVGAGI. The CDR3, as DNA: TGTGCCAGCAGCACACAACCCGAGGCCAATGAGCAGTTCTTC. This gives the protein CASSTQPEANEQFF.

The chain is built from TRBV2 and TRBJ1-4, with D maybe TRBD1 (6 bases). Germline V gene lookup returns CDR1 SNHLY and CDR2 FYNNEI. V gave up 2 bases and J gave up 5 bases, with 12 bases separating them. The CDR3 has 15 amino acids. The CDR3 spells CASSERTAINEKLFF. DNA for the CDR3: TGTGCCAGCAGTGAACGGACAGCTATAAATGAAAAACTGTTTTTT.

V is TRBV10-3 and J is TRBJ2-3, with D possibly TRBD1 on 6 matching bases. The V end was cut by 9 bases, the J end by 0 bases, with 10 bases between. This CDR3 is 13 amino acids long. CDR1 and CDR2 from the germline V gene are ENHRY and SYGVKD. CDR3 sequence (DNA): TGTGCCATTGGACAGAAGAGCACAGATACGCAGTATTTT. The encoded protein is CAIGQKSTDTQYF.